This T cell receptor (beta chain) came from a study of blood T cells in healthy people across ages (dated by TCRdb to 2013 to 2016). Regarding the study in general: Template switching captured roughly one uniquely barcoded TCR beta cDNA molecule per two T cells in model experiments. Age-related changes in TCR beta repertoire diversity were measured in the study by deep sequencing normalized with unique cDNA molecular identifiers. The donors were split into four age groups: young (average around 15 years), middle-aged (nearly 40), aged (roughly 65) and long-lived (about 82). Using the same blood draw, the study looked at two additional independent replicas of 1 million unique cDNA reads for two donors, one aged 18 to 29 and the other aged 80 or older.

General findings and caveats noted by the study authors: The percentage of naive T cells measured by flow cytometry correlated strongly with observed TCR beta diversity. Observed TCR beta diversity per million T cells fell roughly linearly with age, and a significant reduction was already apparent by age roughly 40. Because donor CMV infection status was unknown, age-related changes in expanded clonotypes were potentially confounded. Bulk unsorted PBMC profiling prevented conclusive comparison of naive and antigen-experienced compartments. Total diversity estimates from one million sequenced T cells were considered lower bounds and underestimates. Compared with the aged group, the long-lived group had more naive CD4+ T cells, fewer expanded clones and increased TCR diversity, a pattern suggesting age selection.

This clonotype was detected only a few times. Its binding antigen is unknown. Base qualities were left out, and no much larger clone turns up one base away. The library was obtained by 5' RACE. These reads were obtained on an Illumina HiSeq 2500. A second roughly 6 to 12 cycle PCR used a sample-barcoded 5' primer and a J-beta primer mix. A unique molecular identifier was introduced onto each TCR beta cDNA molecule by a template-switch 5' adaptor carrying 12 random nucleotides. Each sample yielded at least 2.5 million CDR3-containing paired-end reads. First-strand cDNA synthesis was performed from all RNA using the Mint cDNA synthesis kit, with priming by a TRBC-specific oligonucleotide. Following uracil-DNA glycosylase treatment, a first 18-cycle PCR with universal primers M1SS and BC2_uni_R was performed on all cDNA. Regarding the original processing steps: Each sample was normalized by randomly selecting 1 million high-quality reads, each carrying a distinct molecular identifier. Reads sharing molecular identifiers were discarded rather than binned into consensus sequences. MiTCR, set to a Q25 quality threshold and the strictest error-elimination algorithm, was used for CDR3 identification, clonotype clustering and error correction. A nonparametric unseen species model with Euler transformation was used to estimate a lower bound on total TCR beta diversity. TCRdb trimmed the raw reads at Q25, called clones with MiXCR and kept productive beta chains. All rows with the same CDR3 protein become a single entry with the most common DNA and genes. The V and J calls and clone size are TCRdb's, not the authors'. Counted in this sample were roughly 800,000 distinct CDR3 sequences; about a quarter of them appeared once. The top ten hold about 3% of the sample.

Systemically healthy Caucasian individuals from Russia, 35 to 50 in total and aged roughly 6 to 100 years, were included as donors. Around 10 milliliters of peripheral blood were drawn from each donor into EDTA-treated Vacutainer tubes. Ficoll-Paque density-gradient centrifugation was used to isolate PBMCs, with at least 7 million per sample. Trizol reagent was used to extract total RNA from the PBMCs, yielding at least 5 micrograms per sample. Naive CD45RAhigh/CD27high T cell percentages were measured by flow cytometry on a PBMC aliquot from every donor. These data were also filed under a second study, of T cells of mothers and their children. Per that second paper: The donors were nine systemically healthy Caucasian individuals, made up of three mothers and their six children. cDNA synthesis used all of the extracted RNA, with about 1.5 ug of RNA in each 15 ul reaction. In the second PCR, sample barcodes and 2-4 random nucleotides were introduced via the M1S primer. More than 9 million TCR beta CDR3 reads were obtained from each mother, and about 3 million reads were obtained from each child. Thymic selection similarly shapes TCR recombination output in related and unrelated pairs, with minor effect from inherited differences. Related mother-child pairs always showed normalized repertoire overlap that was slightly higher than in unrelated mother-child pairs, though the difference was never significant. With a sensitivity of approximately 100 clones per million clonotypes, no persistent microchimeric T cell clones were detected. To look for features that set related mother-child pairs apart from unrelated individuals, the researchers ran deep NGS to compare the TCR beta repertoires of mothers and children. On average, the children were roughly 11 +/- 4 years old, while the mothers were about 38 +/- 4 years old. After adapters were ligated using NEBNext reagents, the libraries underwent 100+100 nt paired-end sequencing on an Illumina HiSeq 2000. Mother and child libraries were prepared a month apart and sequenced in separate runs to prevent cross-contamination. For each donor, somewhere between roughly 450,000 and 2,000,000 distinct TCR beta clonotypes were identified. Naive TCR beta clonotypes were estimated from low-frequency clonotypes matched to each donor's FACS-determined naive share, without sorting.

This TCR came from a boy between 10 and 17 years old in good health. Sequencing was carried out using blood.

The CDR3 protein: CASRREGGVEKLFF. In nucleotide form, the sequence is TGCGCCAGCCGGCGTGAGGGGGGAGTTGAAAAACTGTTTTTT. This receptor chain uses TRBV5-1 and TRBJ1-4; the D gene is perhaps TRBD1, on 6 matching bases. The CDR3 holds 14 amino acids from the cysteine to the phenylalanine. Only the CDR3 portion is preserved as DNA: 42 bases, with reading frame beginning at the first base. Cut back by 7 bases and 7 bases, the V and J ends lie 17 bases apart. From a lookup of the germline V gene, CDR1 and CDR2 are SGHRS and YFSETQ.